Sequencing of this T cell receptor (beta chain) was carried out in a study of glioma-infiltrating T cells after dendritic cell vaccination. Whole-study context: Dendritic cells derived from monocytes and pulsed with autologous tumor lysate formed the vaccine.

Primers: 60 V beta forward and 13 J beta reverse. The repertoire was sequenced with immunoSEQ multiplex PCR; TCRdb's copy has only in-frame clones and lacks some. Of 91,000 or so clones listed, approximately 80% are singletons. The time point is: after dendritic cell vaccination, including at tumor progression/relapse. Germline CDR1 is SNHLY and CDR2 is FYNNEI. CDR3 size: 15 residues. Between the trimmed V and J ends, which lost 8 bases and 9 bases, there was a span of 23 bases. This sequence joins TRBV2 and TRBJ2-1; possible D gene TRBD1, 6 bases. This specimen was blood, taken after dendritic cell vaccination. The TCR sequence derives from a human donor with glioblastoma. The CDR3 loop is CASGGQFTGDSEQFF. The CDR3 DNA is TGTGCCAGCGGGGGCCAATTTACAGGTGATTCTGAGCAGTTCTTC.